This T cell receptor beta chain was recorded in a study of blood T cell repertoires in COVID-19. Study-level background: Sites across the United States, Italy and Spain contributed samples from acute and convalescent COVID-19.

One Seattle source followed patients from active infection through their disease course. The authors' processing: Scientists estimated how many nucleated cells there were by amplifying reference gene primers. The table came from immunoSEQ multiplex PCR; TCRdb's copy has only in-frame clones and leaves some out. V and J calls and clone size come straight from that table; D and trimming were deduced from the DNA. Among about 170,000 clones, approximately 86% were seen once, and the ten largest hold around 2.5%. The CDR3 has 15 amino acids. V gave up 5 bases and J gave up 9 bases; unmatched junction bases: 10. Per the germline V gene, CDR1 is SGHTA and CDR2 is FQGNSA.

Specimen: peripheral blood. This chain uses TRBV7-2 with TRBJ1-6, with TRBD1 matching over 7 bases. The receptor was isolated from a woman older than 75 with COVID-19, enrolled during active disease. The CDR3: CASSPRQGDSSPLHF. CDR3 DNA sequence: TGTGCCAGCAGCCCCCGACAGGGAGACAGTTCACCCCTCCACTTT. The variable domain in full, with the rest retrieved from reference TRBV7-2 and TRBJ1-6, is GAGVSQSPSNKVTEKGKDVELRCDPISGHTALYWYRQSLGQGLEFLIYFQGNSAPDKSGLPSDRFSAERTGGSVSTLTIQRTQQEDSAVYLCASSPRQGDSSPLHFGNGTRLTVT.